The rows below give T cell receptor beta chains drawn from one sample of a study of OX40 agonist ivuxolimab in advanced cancers. Profiled with immunoSEQ multiplex PCR; TCRdb holds only in-frame clones, not every one. The sample holds fewer than 75,000 clones, 75% to 85% seen once. The specimen was CD4+ or CD8+ T cells sorted from blood, collected in a trial of the OX40 agonist ivuxolimab. These receptor sequences come from an adult with an advanced solid tumor such as melanoma, head and neck, liver or kidney cancer. The CDR3 runs from the conserved cysteine through the conserved F or W. The D gene is left open where the match is weak. For some rows the clone size is stated as once, few or many, or as a class when expanded; others skip it.

d_gene	abundance	v_gene	j_gene	CDR3aa	CDR3nt
.	.	TRBV19	TRBJ2-7	CASSTRTGGAVSYF	TGTGCCAGTAGTACAAGGACAGGCGGGGCAGTCTCGTACTTC
TRBD2	.	TRBV2	TRBJ2-3	CASILAESTDTQYF	TGTGCCAGCATACTAGCGGAAAGCACAGATACGCAGTATTTT
.	.	TRBV5-1	TRBJ1-1	CASQVGAGNTEAFF	TGCGCCAGTCAAGTCGGGGCAGGGAACACTGAAGCTTTCTTT
.	.	TRBV11-2	TRBJ2-5	CASSLEVVGETQYF	TGTGCCAGCAGCTTAGAAGTCGTGGGGGAGACCCAGTACTTC
TRBD1	.	TRBV6-1	TRBJ2-5	CASRTTGGAETQYF	TGTGCCAGCAGAACGACAGGGGGCGCCGAGACCCAGTACTTC
.	many	TRBV7-9	TRBJ2-1	CASSLAVDNEQFF	TGTGCCAGCAGCTTAGCTGTTGACAATGAGCAGTTCTTC
.	few	TRBV29-1	TRBJ1-1	CSVQRGNTEAFF	TGCAGCGTTCAGCGCGGGAACACTGAAGCTTTCTTT
.	.	TRBV19	TRBJ1-2	CASSIAGSYGYTF	TGTGCCAGTAGTATAGCGGGCAGCTATGGCTACACCTTC
.	.	TRBV29-1	TRBJ2-3	CSVGWMGATDTQYF	TGCAGCGTTGGTTGGATGGGGGCCACAGATACGCAGTATTTT
TRBD2	few	TRBV5-6	TRBJ2-2	CASSLVHGGTGELFF	TGTGCCAGCAGCTTAGTACACGGGGGGACCGGGGAGCTGTTTTTT
.	.	TRBV4-1	TRBJ1-1	CASSPGGGTEAFF	TGCGCCAGCAGCCCCGGGGGGGGCACTGAAGCTTTCTTT
.	many	TRBV2	TRBJ1-1	CASMDKEHTEAFF	TGTGCCAGCATGGACAAAGAACACACTGAAGCTTTCTTT
.	.	TRBV4-2	TRBJ1-4	CASSQDGHREKLFF	TGTGCCAGCAGCCAAGATGGACACCGTGAAAAACTGTTTTTT
TRBD2	.	TRBV28	TRBJ2-2	CASSPAGTTNTGELFF	TGTGCCAGCAGCCCCGCCGGGACTACCAACACCGGGGAGCTGTTTTTT
TRBD1	.	TRBV6-1	TRBJ1-1	CASSFGTEWDTEAFF	TGTGCCAGCAGCTTCGGGACAGAATGGGACACTGAAGCTTTCTTT
.	.	TRBV7-2	TRBJ2-4	CASSSSGTEGGLAKNIQYF	TGTGCCAGCAGCTCCTCCGGGACGGAGGGGGGGCTAGCCAAAAACATTCAGTACTTC
.	few	TRBV18	TRBJ1-5	CASSPGDSNQPQHF	TGTGCCAGCTCACCAGGAGATAGCAATCAGCCCCAGCATTTT
TRBD1	.	TRBV5-1	TRBJ1-2	CASSLGPRGLNYGYTF	TGCGCCAGCAGCTTGGGGCCGAGGGGGCTTAACTATGGCTACACCTTC
TRBD2	.	TRBV6-6	TRBJ2-1	CASSYGASGSNEQFF	TGTGCCAGCAGTTACGGGGCTAGCGGGAGTAATGAGCAGTTCTTC
.	.	TRBV11-1	TRBJ2-7	CASSLVAFDRSYEQYF	TGTGCCAGCAGCTTAGTGGCTTTTGACAGGTCCTACGAGCAGTACTTC
TRBD2	.	TRBV7-2	TRBJ2-1	CASSSREGVREQFF	TGTGCCAGCAGCTCCCGGGAGGGGGTGCGTGAGCAGTTCTTC
TRBD2	few	TRBV7-9	TRBJ2-7	CASSLGSGRAYEQYF	TGTGCCAGCAGCTTAGGAAGCGGGAGGGCCTACGAGCAGTACTTC
.	.	TRBV28	TRBJ1-2	CASSSQRGASYGYTF	TGTGCCAGCAGTTCCCAGAGGGGGGCCAGCTATGGCTACACCTTC
TRBD1	.	TRBV23-1	TRBJ1-2	CASSQSYNRGPGGYTF	TGCGCCAGCAGTCAATCGTATAATAGGGGGCCGGGGGGCTACACCTTC
TRBD1	.	TRBV6-5	TRBJ2-1	CASSYQTGVGNEQFF	TGTGCCAGCAGTTACCAGACAGGGGTCGGGAATGAGCAGTTCTTC